This entry lists 20 T cell receptor beta chains sequenced from one sample in a study of blood T cell repertoires in COVID-19. TCRdb's table, derived via immunoSEQ multiplex PCR, lists solely in-frame clones and lacks some. The profile covers some 200,000 clones, with 85% to 90% appearing a single time and around 1.6% taken by the ten largest. Sequenced material: peripheral blood. The receptor set was obtained from a man younger than 35 with active or convalescent COVID-19.

This clone was detected once. This rearrangement joins TRBV10-1 to TRBJ2-3; TRBD2 matches 8 bases. Germline V gene data show CDR1 as WNHNN and CDR2 as SYGVQD (reference sequence). This CDR3 spans 14 amino acids. With 6 bases clipped from V and 2 bases from J, the junction kept 4 bases outside the gene matches. In DNA form, the CDR3 reads TGCGCCAGCAGCGCGGGGGGCGACACAGATACGCAGTATTTT. Amino acid sequence: CASSAGGDTDTQYF.

The V gene is TRBV7-8, the J gene TRBJ1-4, with a possible D match to TRBD1 (6 bases). Trimming pared 2 bases from V and 6 bases from J, leaving 22 bases between. CDR1 SGHVS and CDR2 FQNEAQ come from the germline V gene. The CDR3 totals 18 residues. DNA of the CDR3: TGTGCCAGCAGCTTAAGTCGGGGGGCTTCCCCCGGGGATGAAAAACTGTTTTTT. This codes for CASSLSRGASPGDEKLFF.

J is TRBJ2-3 and V is TRBV11-2, with D perhaps matching TRBD1 (6 bases). The CDR3 consists of 18 residues. V lost 3 bases, J lost 3 bases, and 22 bases lay in between. Germline V gene sequence: CDR1 SGHAT, CDR2 FQNNGV. CDR3 region: CASSLDAVGAPRTDTQYF. The CDR3 DNA reads TGTGCCAGCAGCTTGGACGCGGTGGGGGCTCCCCGGACAGATACGCAGTATTTT.

This chain links TRBV7-2 with TRBJ1-4; the match to TRBD1 covers 7 bases. CDR1 is SGHTA and CDR2 is FQGNSA in the germline V gene. Trimming at V came to 5 bases and at J to 3 bases, leaving 6 bases not matched to a gene. The CDR3 extends over 15 amino acids. CDR3 in DNA: TGTGCCAGCAGCCCCAGACAGGGTTCTAATGAAAAACTGTTTTTT. This codes for CASSPRQGSNEKLFF.

The chain uses TRBV4-1 and TRBJ1-6; TRBD1 aligns across 7 bases. The ends lost 4 bases at V and 7 bases at J; junction bases unmatched: 7. Germline V lookup: CDR1 MGHRA, CDR2 YSYEKL. The CDR3 loop spans 15 amino acids. The CDR3 sequence: CASSRADRNNSPLHF. The CDR3 nucleotides read TGCGCCAGCAGCCGAGCGGACAGGAACAATTCACCCCTCCACTTT.

This chain connects TRBV6-5 to TRBJ1-2, with 10 bases aligning to TRBD1. The CDR3 length is 15 residues. The ends lost 5 bases at V and 4 bases at J; junction bases unmatched: 7. Germline loops: CDR1 MNHEY, CDR2 SVGAGI. CDR3 residues: CASSKTGGRSYGYTF. The CDR3, as DNA: TGTGCCAGCAGTAAGACAGGGGGCAGGAGCTATGGCTACACCTTC.

The chain uses TRBV2 and TRBJ1-4, with a possible D match to TRBD1 (6 bases). This CDR3 is built from 12 residues. V was cut by 6 bases and J by 8 bases, with 10 bases left in between. The germline V gene has CDR1 SNHLY and CDR2 FYNNEI. CDR3 sequence (DNA): TGTGCCAGCAGGACAGGTGGAGAAAAACTGTTTTTT. This sequence encodes CASRTGGEKLFF.

The chain employs TRBV5-8 and TRBJ2-7; 8 bases are a match to TRBD2. With 2 bases clipped from V and 6 bases from J, the junction kept 4 bases outside the gene matches. This CDR3 has 13 amino acids. CDR1 and CDR2 from the germline V gene are SGHTS and YDEGEE. CDR3 nucleotide sequence: TGTGCCAGCAGCTTACGGACTAGCATCGAGCAGTACTTC. Protein sequence: CASSLRTSIEQYF.

The chain joins TRBV2 to TRBJ2-1; 8 bases map to TRBD1. The V gene's germline CDR1 is SNHLY and CDR2 FYNNEI. V trimming: 3 bases; J trimming: 4 bases; junction bases outside the gene matches: 2. The CDR3 has 14 amino acids. CDR3 loop: CASSDRTGYNEQFF. In DNA, the CDR3 is TGTGCCAGCAGTGATAGGACAGGGTACAATGAGCAGTTCTTC.

This clone was seen only once. The V gene is TRBV30, the J gene TRBJ1-1; TRBD1 aligns across 11 bases. The CDR3 is made up of 13 amino acids. The junction had 0 bases not matched to a gene; V was cut back by 3 bases and J by 3 bases. Germline lookup yields CDR1 GTSNPN and CDR2 SVGIG (reference sequence). CDR3: CAWRGQGDTEAFF. For the CDR3, the DNA is TGTGCCTGGAGGGGACAGGGGGACACTGAAGCTTTCTTT. Full variable domain (missing parts from reference TRBV30 and TRBJ1-1): SQTIHQWPATLVQPVGSPLSLECTVEGTSNPNLYWYRQAAGRGLQLLFYSVGIGQISSEVPQNLSASRPQDRQFILSSKKLLLSDSGFYLCAWRGQGDTEAFFGQGTRLTVV.

The chain links TRBV27 to TRBJ2-7, with TRBD1 identical over 7 bases. CDR1 is MNHEY and CDR2 is SMNVEV in the germline V gene (reference sequence). CDR3 length equals 14 residues. V trimming: 6 bases; J trimming: 3 bases; junction bases outside the gene matches: 8. The CDR3 is CASSPDREVYEQYF. For the CDR3, the DNA is TGTGCCAGCAGCCCCGACAGGGAAGTCTACGAGCAGTACTTC.

The chain is built from TRBV4-2 and TRBJ1-1, with a weak D call TRBD1 (6 bases). V was pared by 4 bases and J by 3 bases, with 18 bases between. CDR3 length equals 16 residues. CDR1 is LGHNA, CDR2 YNFKEQ, per germline. DNA of the CDR3: TGTGCCAGCAGCCCCGGGACATCCAACGGGGACACTGAAGCTTTCTTT. Encoded protein: CASSPGTSNGDTEAFF.

The V gene is TRBV30, the J gene TRBJ1-2; no definite D call. CDR1 is GTSNPN and CDR2 is SVGIG in the germline V gene (reference sequence). The CDR3 runs to 13 residues. The V end was cut by 5 bases, the J end by 2 bases, with 12 bases between. For the CDR3, the DNA is TGTGCCTGGCGTCCGAGGATCAACTATGGCTACACCTTC. Encoded protein: CAWRPRINYGYTF.

This chain uses TRBV6-5 with TRBJ2-2, with TRBD2 as a possible D gene (5 bases). This CDR3 contains 15 residues. Trimming shortened V by 5 bases and J by 4 bases, and 14 bases separated the two germline ends. The germline V gene encodes CDR1 MNHEY and CDR2 SVGAGI. The CDR3 sequence is CASSRSGAGTGELFF. In DNA, the CDR3 is TGTGCCAGCAGTCGGAGCGGTGCGGGCACCGGGGAGCTGTTTTTT.

This chain links TRBV19 with TRBJ1-1, with TRBD1 matching 8 bases. The germline CDR1 and CDR2 sequences are LNHDA and SQIVND (reference sequence). The CDR3 has 16 residues. With 3 bases clipped from V and 5 bases from J, the junction kept 11 bases outside the gene matches. The CDR3 DNA reads as TGTGCCAGTAGTATTGGGGCAGGGGGCGCGGGGACTGAAGCTTTCTTT. It codes for CASSIGAGGAGTEAFF.

V gene TRBV5-4 combines with J gene TRBJ2-1; a weak D match, TRBD2 (6 bases). The CDR3 is made up of 13 amino acids. The V end was cut by 4 bases, the J end by 4 bases, with 9 bases between. CDR1 is SGHNT, CDR2 YYREEE, per germline (reference sequence). The CDR3 is CASSGGIYNEQFF. CDR3 sequence (DNA): TGTGCCAGCAGCGGGGGGATTTACAATGAGCAGTTCTTC. The whole variable domain, filled in from reference TRBV5-4 and TRBJ2-1, reads ETGVTQSPTHLIKTRGQQVTLRCSSQSGHNTVSWYQQALGQGPQFIFQYYREEENGRGNFPPRFSGLQFPNYSSELNVNALELDDSALYLCASSGGIYNEQFFGPGTRLTVL.

The chain uses TRBV19 and TRBJ1-2; D gene ambiguous. With 5 bases removed from V and 2 bases from J, the gap between germline ends came to 18 bases. This CDR3 region has 16 residues. CDR1 is LNHDA and CDR2 is SQIVND in the germline V gene (reference sequence). The CDR3 DNA follows: TGTGCCAGTAGTGCGGCCGGGGATCCCAGGAACTATGGCTACACCTTC. It translates to CASSAAGDPRNYGYTF.

The chain's CDR3 is CASSDRGQRGYTF. The CDR3 DNA is TGTGCCAGCAGCGACAGGGGGCAGCGTGGCTACACCTTC. V is TRBV28 and J is TRBJ1-2; TRBD1 agrees at 10 bases. Trimming cost V 6 bases and J 7 bases; bases outside gene matches: 5. This CDR3 comprises 13 residues. The germline CDR1 and CDR2 sequences are MDHEN and SYDVKM.

V usage is TRBV5-4 and J usage is TRBJ2-7; a weak D match, TRBD1 (6 bases). CDR3 length: 15 amino acids. CDR1 and CDR2 (germline): SGHNT, YYREEE (reference sequence). Trimming removed 2 bases at V and 5 bases at J, with 17 bases between. In DNA form, the CDR3 reads TGTGCCAGCAGCTTTTCCCAGGGGCGCATCGACGAGCAGTACTTC. As protein: CASSFSQGRIDEQYF.

The chain joins TRBV5-4 to TRBJ2-7; D not resolved. Trimming pared 0 bases from V and 0 bases from J, leaving 7 bases between. Germline loops: CDR1 SGHNT, CDR2 YYREEE (reference sequence). The CDR3 loop spans 14 amino acids. CDR3: CASSLATSSYEQYF. CDR3 coding DNA: TGTGCCAGCAGCTTGGCAACGAGCTCCTACGAGCAGTACTTC.